Below are 22 T cell receptor beta chains sequenced from a single sample in a study of cytotoxic CD8 clonotypes in ibrutinib-treated CLL. The method was immunoSEQ multiplex PCR; TCRdb's version includes in-frame clones alone and lacks a portion of them. This sample has a few hundred thousand clones, with 80% found just once. The material sequenced was PBMCs, taken before ibrutinib treatment. These receptors all come from a human donor with chronic lymphocytic leukemia.

V gene TRBV5-1 combines with J gene TRBJ2-7, with a tentative D call TRBD1 (6 bases). The CDR3 has 15 residues. In germline, CDR1 is SGHRS, CDR2 YFSETQ. V was clipped by 6 bases and J by 1 base, with 17 bases between them. The CDR3 sequence is CASTPGHARSYEQYF. The CDR3 DNA is TGCGCCAGCACACCGGGACATGCGAGGTCCTACGAGCAGTACTTC.

This chain links TRBV30 with TRBJ1-3; D unclear. This CDR3 region has 14 residues. V lost 4 bases and J 4 bases, leaving 14 bases between the germline ends. Per the germline V gene, CDR1 is GTSNPN and CDR2 is SVGIG (reference sequence). The CDR3 spells CAWTRKGWGNTIYF. CDR3 nucleotides: TGTGCCTGGACTCGCAAAGGGTGGGGAAACACCATATATTTT.

This chain uses TRBV5-8 with TRBJ1-5, with 9 bases identical to TRBD1. V shed 2 bases, J shed 4 bases, and the junction held 4 bases outside the gene matches. Per the germline V gene, CDR1 is SGHTS and CDR2 is YDEGEE. This CDR3 contains 15 residues. The CDR3 sequence: CASSLEDRGNQPQHF. In nucleotides, the CDR3 is TGTGCCAGCAGCTTAGAGGACAGGGGTAATCAGCCCCAGCATTTT.

The table lists this clone with a count of one. The chain recombines TRBV6-5 with TRBJ2-5, with D perhaps being TRBD1 or TRBD2 (5 bases each). CDR3 size: 15 residues. V was shortened by 6 bases and J by 1 base, with 15 bases between the two germline ends. Germline lookup yields CDR1 MNHEY and CDR2 SVGAGI. The DNA of the CDR3 is TGTGCCAGCAGCAGGACGTGGGGGATCCAAGAGACCCAGTACTTC. Translating it yields CASSRTWGIQETQYF.

The gene calls are TRBV9 and TRBJ2-7; possible D gene TRBD2, 6 bases. The CDR3 has 14 amino acids. Germline CDR1 is SGDLS and CDR2 is YYNGEE. Trimming took 4 bases from V and 2 from J, leaving 13 bases between them. Written as DNA, the CDR3 is TGTGCCAGCAGCCTGGGGACTGCTGCCTACGAGCAGTACTTC. Its translation is CASSLGTAAYEQYF. The entire variable domain, with the rest obtained from reference TRBV9 and TRBJ2-7, is as follows: DSGVTQTPKHLITATGQRVTLRCSPRSGDLSVYWYQQSLDQGLQFLIQYYNGEERAKGNILERFSAQQFPDLHSELNLSSLELGDSALYFCASSLGTAAYEQYFGPGTRLTVT.

This clone has a handful of counts. This rearrangement joins TRBV2 to TRBJ2-2; D unresolved. CDR1 and CDR2 (germline): SNHLY, FYNNEI. The CDR3 length is 13 residues. With 6 bases removed from V and 1 base from J, the gap between germline ends came to 6 bases. CDR3 sequence: CASSPENTGELFF. The CDR3, as DNA: TGTGCCAGCAGCCCTGAGAACACCGGGGAGCTGTTTTTT.

The chain uses TRBV10-2 and TRBJ1-2; D not certain. CDR1 is WSHSY and CDR2 is SAAADI in the germline V gene. The CDR3 consists of 13 residues. V was trimmed by 4 bases and J by 4 bases, leaving 10 bases between them. The CDR3 nucleotides are TGCGCCAGCAGTGTAGAGCCGGGCTATGGCTACACCTTC. Protein sequence: CASSVEPGYGYTF.

The rearrangement joins TRBV7-9 to TRBJ2-5, with unresolved D. Between the trimmed V and J ends, which lost 5 bases and 5 bases, there was a span of 18 bases. The CDR3 is made up of 15 amino acids. Germline CDR1 is SEHNR and CDR2 is FQNEAQ (reference sequence). CDR3: CASSALLTPTETQYF. CDR3 in DNA: TGTGCCAGCAGCGCCTTGCTGACTCCCACCGAGACCCAGTACTTC.

Only one count was recorded for this clone. This sequence joins TRBV27 and TRBJ2-2; 7 nucleotides match TRBD1. The V gene's germline CDR1 is MNHEY and CDR2 SMNVEV (reference sequence). J lost 6 bases, V lost 0 bases, and 13 bases had no gene match. The CDR3 is 18 amino acids. DNA of the CDR3: TGTGCCAGCAGTTTATCAAAGAGACAGGGATTTTCGGCCGGGGAGCTGTTTTTT. Amino acid sequence: CASSLSKRQGFSAGELFF.

This clone has more than one count but fewer than ten. This chain uses TRBV29-1 with TRBJ2-7; possible D gene TRBD2, 5 bases. Per germline, CDR1 SQVTM and CDR2 ANQGSEA. Trimming took 3 bases from V and 6 from J, leaving 15 bases between them. The CDR3 is 13 amino acids. The CDR3 sequence is CSVDEGGSAEQYF. Written as DNA, the CDR3 is TGCAGCGTTGACGAAGGAGGATCGGCCGAGCAGTACTTC.

The chain links TRBV29-1 to TRBJ2-1; D remains unclear. Trimming cost V 3 bases and J 0 bases, with 9 bases left between them. This CDR3 is 14 amino acids long. Germline CDR1 SQVTM, CDR2 ANQGSEA. The CDR3 loop is CSVESRSSYNEQFF. CDR3 nucleotides: TGCAGCGTTGAGAGCAGGAGCTCCTACAATGAGCAGTTCTTC.

This clone was counted only a few times. This chain uses TRBV4-2 with TRBJ1-1; 7 bases align to TRBD1. The ends lost 3 bases at V and 7 bases at J; junction bases unmatched: 8. Germline V gene sequence: CDR1 LGHNA, CDR2 YNFKEQ. The CDR3 extends over 14 amino acids. CDR3 nucleotides: TGTGCCAGCAGCCACGACAGGGCGGGAAGTGAAGCTTTCTTT. This translates into CASSHDRAGSEAFF.

J is TRBJ1-4 and V is TRBV4-2; 9 bases fit TRBD1. Germline V gives CDR1 LGHNA, CDR2 YNFKEQ. V shed 1 base and J 7 bases; nucleotides not matched to a gene: 7. The CDR3 is made up of 16 amino acids. CDR3 region: CASSQAGADRGEKLFF. For the CDR3, the DNA is TGTGCCAGCAGCCAAGCGGGCGCGGACAGGGGTGAAAAACTGTTTTTT.

The chain couples TRBV7-9 to TRBJ2-3; weak D call: TRBD2 (5 bases). Germline V gene sequence: CDR1 SEHNR, CDR2 FQNEAQ (reference sequence). CDR3 length: 16 residues. Trimming left V 3 bases short and J 0 bases short, with 13 bases between. CDR3 sequence: CASSLLTRASTDTQYF. The CDR3 DNA sequence: TGTGCCAGCAGCTTGCTTACTAGAGCTAGCACAGATACGCAGTATTTT.

The chain employs TRBV20-1 and TRBJ2-7; D is ambiguous. Per the germline V gene, CDR1 is DFQATT and CDR2 is SNEGSKA (reference sequence). Trimming removed 7 bases from V and 4 bases from J, with 11 bases in between. The length of the CDR3 is 11 residues. This chain's CDR3 is CSVSTGYEQYF. As DNA, the CDR3 is TGCAGTGTTTCAACTGGATACGAGCAGTACTTC.

The J gene is TRBJ1-1, the V gene TRBV30; TRBD1 is a possible D gene (5 bases). Germline loops: CDR1 GTSNPN, CDR2 SVGIG (reference sequence). With 1 base removed from V and 10 bases from J, the gap between germline ends came to 19 bases. The CDR3 has 14 amino acids. The CDR3 nucleotides read TGTGCCTGGAGTGCCCTCCTCAGGGAAACGGGAGCTTTCTTT. The encoded protein is CAWSALLRETGAFF.

The sample holds one count of this clone. The chain links TRBV5-4 to TRBJ2-2; D is unclear. V was pared by 5 bases and J by 1 base, with 12 bases between. The CDR3 covers 15 residues. The V gene's germline CDR1 is SGHNT and CDR2 YYREEE (reference sequence). The CDR3 is CASSVIGLNTGELFF. The CDR3 DNA follows: TGTGCCAGCAGTGTGATAGGGCTGAACACCGGGGAGCTGTTTTTT.

The rearrangement links TRBV25-1 to TRBJ1-1; D might be TRBD1 (5 bases). Trimming removed 6 bases at V and 1 base at J, with 18 bases between. Germline loops: CDR1 MGHDK, CDR2 SYGVNS. The CDR3 loop spans 16 amino acids. In DNA form, the CDR3 reads TGTGCCAGCAGAGAACCAACCCGGGGCTCGAACACTGAAGCTTTCTTT. Amino acid sequence: CASREPTRGSNTEAFF. The variable domain in full, completed from reference TRBV25-1 and TRBJ1-1, reads EADIYQTPRYLVIGTGKKITLECSQTMGHDKMYWYQQDPGMELHLIHYSYGVNSTEKGDLSSESTVSRIRTEHFPLTLESARPSHTSQYLCASREPTRGSNTEAFFGQGTRLTVV.

The chain is built from TRBV30 and TRBJ2-1; 7 nucleotides match TRBD2. Trimming at V came to 3 bases and at J to 3 bases, leaving 2 bases not matched to a gene. There are 13 residues in the CDR3. Germline V gene sequence: CDR1 GTSNPN, CDR2 SVGIG (reference sequence). CDR3 DNA: TGTGCCTGGAGCCAGCGGGACTACAATGAGCAGTTCTTC. Amino acid sequence: CAWSQRDYNEQFF.

The rearrangement joins TRBV19 to TRBJ2-7; possibly TRBD1 or TRBD2 for D (5 bases each). V lost 3 bases and J 2 bases, leaving 8 bases between the germline ends. Germline CDR1 reads LNHDA; CDR2 reads SQIVND (reference sequence). The CDR3 consists of 13 residues. The chain's CDR3 is CASSIGATYEQYF. In DNA form, the CDR3 reads TGTGCCAGTAGTATCGGGGCAACCTACGAGCAGTACTTC. Full variable domain (rest looked up from reference TRBV19 and TRBJ2-7): DGGITQSPKYLFRKEGQNVTLSCEQNLNHDAMYWYRQDPGQGLRLIYYSQIVNDFQKGDIAEGYSVSREKKESFPLTVTSAQKNPTAFYLCASSIGATYEQYFGPGTRLTVT.

The chain carries TRBV4-1 and TRBJ2-7; 12 nucleotides line up with TRBD2. Germline V gene sequence: CDR1 MGHRA, CDR2 YSYEKL. V lost 0 bases and J lost 3; bases outside the gene matches: 6. The CDR3 covers 17 residues. CDR3 bases: TGCGCCAGCAGCCAAGAACTAGCGGGAGGTTTTGGCTACGAGCAGTACTTC. Protein sequence: CASSQELAGGFGYEQYF.

The V call is TRBV4-1, the J call TRBJ1-1; D possibly corresponds to TRBD1 (6 bases). The germline CDR1 and CDR2 sequences are MGHRA and YSYEKL. The CDR3 totals 16 residues. V was clipped by 1 base and J by 7 bases, with 19 bases between them. This CDR3 is CASSQVSRGQQNEAFF. CDR3 in DNA: TGCGCCAGCAGCCAAGTGTCCCGTGGACAGCAGAATGAAGCTTTCTTT.